This T cell receptor beta chain was recovered during a study of control samples from healthy donors and cancer patients. Germline-derived CDR1 and CDR2 are SGHVS and FNYEAQ. The CDR3 contains 15 residues. The V gene lost 5 bases and the J gene lost 0 bases, with 11 bases spanning the gap. Data came from immunoSEQ multiplex PCR; TCRdb stores just in-frame clones and leaves some out. Of over 60,000 clones detected, 75% to 85% appear once; the ten largest clones hold 4.5% to 7%. The chain is built from TRBV7-6 and TRBJ1-3; D remains ambiguous. The clonotype comes from a man aged 35 to 55 in good health. The sequencing sample was made of blood. CDR3 residues: CASSPSTRSGNTIYF. The CDR3 nucleotides read TGTGCCAGCAGCCCTTCGACGCGCTCTGGAAACACCATATATTTT.